A selection of T cell receptor beta chains follows, all from one sample in a study of graft-versus-host responses after intestinal transplantation. Profiled with immunoSEQ multiplex PCR; TCRdb holds only in-frame clones, not every one. The sample holds around 20,000 clones, approximately 95% seen once. The material sequenced was PBMCs, taken 23 days after intestinal transplant. All receptors come from a human patient who received an intestinal transplant, so some T cells may come from the graft donor. Each CDR3 is given with its conserved first and last residue. A D gene is named only where the DNA matches it firmly. Size is omitted from some rows. Given values are once, few, many or a class for expanded clones.

clone_size d_call j_call v_call cdr3_nt cdr3_aa
- - TRBJ2-7 TRBV28 TGTGCCAGCAGTTTACAGGGGCCGACAGATCTCGAGCAGTACTTC CASSLQGPTDLEQYF
- - TRBJ2-7 TRBV5-4 TGTGCCAGCAGCTTTGGGACTGGCTCCTACGAGCAGTACTTC CASSFGTGSYEQYF
- - TRBJ2-7 TRBV27 TGTGCCAGCAGTTTAGCGGCGGCCTACGAGCAGTACTTC CASSLAAAYEQYF
- - TRBJ2-7 TRBV7-9 TGTGCCAGCAGCTTGGGAGTGTACGAGCAGTACTTC CASSLGVYEQYF
- - TRBJ1-4 TRBV27 TGTGCCAGCAGTCTCTACGGGTCTAATGAAAAACTGTTTTTT CASSLYGSNEKLFF
- - TRBJ2-7 TRBV19 TGTGCCAGTAGTAACACTATCTCCTACGAGCAGTACTTC CASSNTISYEQYF
- - TRBJ1-2 TRBV6-1 TGTGCCACCACCGGGGTCTATGGCTACACCTTC CATTGVYGYTF
- - TRBJ2-7 TRBV6-5 TGTGCCAGCAGTTACTTACCAACGAGCTCCTACGAGCAGTACTTC CASSYLPTSSYEQYF
- - TRBJ1-2 TRBV9 TGTGCCAGCAGCGTTGCAAGCCCTAACTATGGCTACACCTTC CASSVASPNYGYTF
- - TRBJ2-1 TRBV18 TGTGCCAGCTCACCACGGCAGGGGGAGGAGGAGCAGTTCTTC CASSPRQGEEEQFF
- - TRBJ1-6 TRBV27 TGTGCCAGCAGTGGTGGGGACGACCCTAATTCACCCCTCCACTTT CASSGGDDPNSPLHF
- - TRBJ2-1 TRBV20-1 TGCAGTGCTTTTCAGAACAATGAGCAGTTCTTC CSAFQNNEQFF
- - TRBJ1-3 TRBV6-5 TGTGCCAGCACCCGCGACTACTCTGGAAACACCATATATTTT CASTRDYSGNTIYF
- TRBD2 TRBJ2-1 TRBV7-2 TGTGCCAGCAGCCGCACCGGGACTAGCGGGTTTAACAATGAGCAGTTCTTC CASSRTGTSGFNNEQFF
- - TRBJ2-1 TRBV7-9 TGTGCCAGCAGCCCTAGCTACACGCAGTTCTTC CASSPSYTQFF
- - TRBJ2-7 TRBV10-1 TGCGCCAGCAGCGACCCGGGGTCCCACGAGCAGTACTTC CASSDPGSHEQYF
- - TRBJ2-3 TRBV18 TGTGCCAGCTCACCACCGGGGCCCGCAAGCACAGATACGCAGTATTTT CASSPPGPASTDTQYF
- - TRBJ1-2 TRBV27 TGTGCCAGCAGTTTAGCAGCAAACTATGGCTACACCTTC CASSLAANYGYTF
- TRBD1 TRBJ1-6 TRBV4-2 TGTGCCAGCAGCCACCCCGGGACAGGGGATTCACCCCTCCACTTT CASSHPGTGDSPLHF
once - TRBJ1-1 TRBV5-1 TGCGCCAGCAGCCGCGACAACACTGAAGCTTTCTTT CASSRDNTEAFF
- TRBD2 TRBJ2-1 TRBV6-4 TGTGCCAGCAGTTCGGGACTAGCGGATTACAATGAGCAGTTCTTC CASSSGLADYNEQFF
once - TRBJ2-7 TRBV15 TGTGCCACCAGCATAGGACGGCCCTACGAGCAGTACTTC CATSIGRPYEQYF
- - TRBJ1-2 TRBV25-1 TGTGCCAGCACCCAAGGGGGGGCTGCATATGGCTACACCTTC CASTQGGAAYGYTF
- - TRBJ1-5 TRBV6-5 TGTGCCAGCAGTTACTCAACCTATCAGCCCCAGCATTTT CASSYSTYQPQHF
- TRBD1 TRBJ2-1 TRBV5-1 TGCGCCAGCAGCTTAGGGACAGGGGAGTTCTTC CASSLGTGEFF
- TRBD2 TRBJ2-7 TRBV7-9 TGTGCCAGCAGCTTAGTTAGCGGGACCTACGAGCAGTACTTC CASSLVSGTYEQYF
few - TRBJ2-7 TRBV30 TGTGCCTGGAGTGTACCCGGTGGCTACTACGAGCAGTACTTC CAWSVPGGYYEQYF
- - TRBJ2-7 TRBV21-1 TGTGCCAGCAGCAACGGGGACAGAACTTCCTACGAGCAGTACTTC CASSNGDRTSYEQYF
- - TRBJ2-1 TRBV7-8 TGTGCCAGCAGCTTAGTAGTCTCGGGGCCCGGTGAGCAGTTCTTC CASSLVVSGPGEQFF
- - TRBJ2-1 TRBV6-5 TGTGCCAGCAGCATAGGGGAGTCTAAGTTCTTC CASSIGESKFF
- - TRBJ1-1 TRBV30 TGTGCCTGGATTGGGTTATGGGTCACTGAAGCTTTCTTT CAWIGLWVTEAFF
- TRBD1 TRBJ2-5 TRBV6-5 TGTGCCAGCAGTTACGCGAGGGGGCCGGAGACCCAGTACTTC CASSYARGPETQYF
- TRBD1 TRBJ1-6 TRBV27 TGTGCCAGCAGTTCCCCGGACAGGGGGAGTGGTTCACCCCTCCACTTT CASSSPDRGSGSPLHF
- - TRBJ2-7 TRBV19 TGTGCCAGTAGTATTGCCCCGGGCAGGGCGAGCTCCTACGAGCAGTACTTC CASSIAPGRASSYEQYF
- - TRBJ2-7 TRBV23-1 TGCGCCAGCAGTCATCTTCAGCGCGGCCGTTCCTACGAGCAGTACTTC CASSHLQRGRSYEQYF
- TRBD2 TRBJ2-7 TRBV7-2 TGTGCCAGCAGCTTATCCCGAAGACTAGCGGGAGGCGCCTACGAGCAGTACTTC CASSLSRRLAGGAYEQYF
- - TRBJ1-1 TRBV4-1 TGCGCCAGCAGCCAAGATCAGCTCCGGAACACTGAAGCTTTCTTT CASSQDQLRNTEAFF